This note documents a single TCR beta chain sequence. V was clipped by 5 bases and J by 3 bases, with 11 bases between them. This CDR3 spans 13 amino acids. The germline V gene has CDR1 MNHEY and CDR2 SVGAGI. This specimen belongs to a study of blood T cell repertoires in COVID-19. Sequenced by immunoSEQ multiplex PCR; TCRdb stores in-frame clones only, minus some. The sample yields more than 100,000 clones, around 85% seen once. Sequenced sample: peripheral blood. The TCR originated in a woman aged 80 or older with acute or convalescent COVID-19. This rearrangement joins TRBV6-5 to TRBJ2-7; perhaps TRBD2 as D (6 bases). In DNA form, the CDR3 reads TGTGCCAGCAGTCTACGGCGGGGCTACGAGCAGTACTTC. The encoded protein is CASSLRRGYEQYF.